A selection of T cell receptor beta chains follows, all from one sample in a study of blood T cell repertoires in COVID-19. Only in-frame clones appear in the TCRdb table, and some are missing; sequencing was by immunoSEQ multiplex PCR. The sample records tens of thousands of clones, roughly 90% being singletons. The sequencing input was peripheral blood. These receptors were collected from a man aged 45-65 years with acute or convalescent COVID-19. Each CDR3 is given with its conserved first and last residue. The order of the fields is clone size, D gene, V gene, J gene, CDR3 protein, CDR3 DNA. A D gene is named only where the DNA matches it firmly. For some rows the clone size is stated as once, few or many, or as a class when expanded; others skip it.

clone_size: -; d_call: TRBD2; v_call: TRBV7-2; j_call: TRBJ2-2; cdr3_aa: CASSWSQRGGPGELFF; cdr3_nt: TGTGCCAGCAGCTGGAGCCAGCGGGGGGGCCCCGGGGAGCTGTTTTTT
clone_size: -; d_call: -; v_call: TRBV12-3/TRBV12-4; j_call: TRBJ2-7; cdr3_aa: CASSLNLAYEQYF; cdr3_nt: TGTGCCAGCAGTTTAAACTTAGCCTACGAGCAGTACTTC
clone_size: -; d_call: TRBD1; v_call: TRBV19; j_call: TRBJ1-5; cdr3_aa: CASSTYSQGVSNQPQHF; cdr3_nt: TGTGCCAGTAGTACATATTCACAGGGGGTAAGCAATCAGCCCCAGCATTTT
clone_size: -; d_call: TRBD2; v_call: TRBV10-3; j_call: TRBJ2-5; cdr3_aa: CAISEGKAGGGETQYF; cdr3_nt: TGTGCCATCAGTGAGGGAAAAGCGGGAGGGGGGGAGACCCAGTACTTC
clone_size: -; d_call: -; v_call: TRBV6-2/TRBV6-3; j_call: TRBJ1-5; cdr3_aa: CASSWDPGSRKHF; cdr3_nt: TGTGCCAGCAGTTGGGATCCGGGGTCAAGGAAGCATTTT
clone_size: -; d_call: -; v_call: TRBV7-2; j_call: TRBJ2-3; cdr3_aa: CASSLSRVVTDTQYF; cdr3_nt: TGTGCCAGCAGCCTAAGTCGCGTAGTCACAGATACGCAGTATTTT
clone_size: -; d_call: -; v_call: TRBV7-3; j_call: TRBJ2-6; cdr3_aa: CASSRSSGANVLTF; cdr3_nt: TGTGCCAGCAGCCGGTCCTCTGGGGCCAACGTCCTGACTTTC
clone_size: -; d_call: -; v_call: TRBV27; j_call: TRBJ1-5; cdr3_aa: CASSLGGGPGVQPQHF; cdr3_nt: TGTGCCAGCAGTTTGGGCGGCGGGCCCGGGGTTCAGCCCCAGCATTTT
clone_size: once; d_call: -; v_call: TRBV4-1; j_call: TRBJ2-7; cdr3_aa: CASSRAGDTYEQYF; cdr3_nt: TGCGCCAGCAGCCGGGCAGGGGATACCTACGAGCAGTACTTC
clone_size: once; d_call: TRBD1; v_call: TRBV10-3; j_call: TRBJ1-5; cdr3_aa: CAISAGQGARGPQHF; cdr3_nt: TGTGCCATCTCCGCGGGACAGGGGGCCAGGGGGCCCCAGCATTTT
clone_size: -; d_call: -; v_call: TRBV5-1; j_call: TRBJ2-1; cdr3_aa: CASSQEGLNNEQFF; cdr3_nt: TGCGCCAGCAGTCAGGAGGGCTTAAACAATGAGCAGTTCTTC
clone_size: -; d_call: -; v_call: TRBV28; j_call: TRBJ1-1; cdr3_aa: CASSLGGGYHTEAFF; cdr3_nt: TGTGCCAGCAGTTTGGGAGGTGGGTATCACACTGAAGCTTTCTTT
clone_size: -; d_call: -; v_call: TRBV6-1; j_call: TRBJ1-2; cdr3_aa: CASSEAWGRIYGYTF; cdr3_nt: TGTGCCAGCAGTGAAGCATGGGGGCGAATCTATGGCTACACCTTC